These 6 T cell receptor beta chains share one sample of origin, sequenced in a study of T cells in Graves' hyperthyroidism and ophthalmopathy. RNA transcripts yielded amplified TCR beta CDR3 regions. TCR CDR3 regions were first amplified by RT-PCR with HTBI primers. TCRdb reanalysed the multiplex PCR reads using MiXCR and keeps one entry per CDR3 protein. This sample has approximately 300,000 distinct CDR3 sequences, with roughly a fifth found just once. Sequencing used blood. The receptors come from a man between 50 and 59 years old with Graves' ophthalmopathy.

This clonotype appeared a few times. A much larger clone lies one base from this, so it may be a read error. The chain uses TRBV7-9 and TRBJ1-4; D perhaps matches TRBD1 (6 bases). The germline CDR1 and CDR2 sequences are SEHNR and FQNEAQ (reference sequence). The V gene lost 5 bases and the J gene lost 0 bases, with 10 bases spanning the gap. The CDR3 is 15 residues long. Written as DNA, the CDR3 is TGTGCCAGCAGCGCCAAGGGGGCAACTAATGAAAAACTGTTTTTT. Translation: CASSAKGATNEKLFF.

This clonotype came up a few times. The gene calls are TRBV20-1 and TRBJ1-5, with unresolved D. The CDR3 totals 12 residues. V was shortened by 2 bases and J by 8 bases, with 10 bases between the two germline ends. The germline V gene encodes CDR1 DFQATT and CDR2 SNEGSKA (reference sequence). The CDR3 is CSARQEREPQHF. CDR3 coding DNA: TGCAGTGCTAGACAGGAACGCGAGCCCCAGCATTTT.

The sample holds a few counts of this clonotype. The chain couples TRBV19 to TRBJ1-1; D unclear. The CDR3 has 16 amino acids. V lost 9 bases, J lost 1 base, and 21 bases lay in between. The germline V gene encodes CDR1 LNHDA and CDR2 SQIVND (reference sequence). The CDR3 DNA sequence: TGTGCCAGCACCCGGGCCCGGGGAGGTAGGAACACTGAAGCTTTCTTT. The encoded protein is CASTRARGGRNTEAFF.

This clonotype has ten or more counts. This sequence joins TRBV6-1 and TRBJ2-2, with D uncertain. The CDR3 consists of 11 residues. The V end was cut by 10 bases, the J end by 9 bases, with 12 bases between. Germline CDR1 is MNHNS and CDR2 is SASEGT. CDR3 DNA sequence: TGTGCCACCACCCCCTCGAGGGAGCTGTTTTTT. This gives the protein CATTPSRELFF.

This clonotype came up a few times. The chain couples TRBV6-1 to TRBJ2-2, with 7 bases aligning to TRBD1. The CDR3 is 15 amino acids. V dropped 7 bases and J dropped 6; count of bases not matched to a gene: 11. Germline V gene lookup returns CDR1 MNHNS and CDR2 SASEGT. CDR3: CASKKQGIFPGELFF. CDR3 bases: TGTGCCAGCAAAAAACAGGGGATCTTTCCCGGGGAGCTGTTTTTT.

At least ten counts were recorded for this clonotype. The gene calls are TRBV28 and TRBJ1-5, with D possibly TRBD1 on 5 matching bases. Germline V lookup: CDR1 MDHEN, CDR2 SYDVKM. This CDR3 has 15 amino acids. V was trimmed by 3 bases and J by 2 bases, leaving 11 bases between them. CDR3 coding DNA: TGTGCCAGCAGTTTCGGGCAGGGTGGCAATCAGCCCCAGCATTTT. It codes for CASSFGQGGNQPQHF.